The rows below give T cell receptor beta chains drawn from one sample of a study of shared clonotypes between healthy human individuals. Produced via immunoSEQ multiplex PCR; TCRdb's table is partial and in-frame only. The repertoire holds about 480,000 clones, 75% to 80% seen once, with approximately 13% in the top ten. Sample: PBMCs. These receptors all stem from a woman aged 40 to 55 in good health. Some clones in this sample may be carry-over from other donors' samples. Both conserved end residues are trimmed from each CDR3.

j_gene,v_gene,CDR3aa
TRBJ2-7,TRBV11-2,ASSQSHGGSYEQY
TRBJ2-1,TRBV19,ASSSAGQGASYNEQF
TRBJ1-2,TRBV10-2,ASSEKAGENYGYT
TRBJ2-2,TRBV11-3,ASSLIGAGELF
TRBJ2-7,TRBV5-1,ASSGPETGGEQY
TRBJ2-2,TRBV7-2,ASSLSGTGGRELF
TRBJ1-3,TRBV28,ASSLVAQGNTIY
TRBJ1-4,TRBV2,ASSEGRGRTTNEKLF
TRBJ2-3,TRBV18,ASSPKPGTDTQY
TRBJ2-2,TRBV5-1,ASSYRDTDTGELF
TRBJ1-3,TRBV18,ASSPTGDSGNTIY
TRBJ2-1,TRBV6-5,ASRSPGTPLDEQF
TRBJ2-7,TRBV30,AWSASVGEQY
TRBJ1-5,TRBV23-1,ASRQGTPNQPQH
TRBJ2-7,TRBV7-8,ASSLDLSYEQY
TRBJ2-5,TRBV6-5,ASSYSGALQQETQY
TRBJ1-2,TRBV6-1,ASSEGTERGYT
TRBJ1-1,TRBV7-9,ASSLALGGSTEAF
TRBJ2-7,TRBV28,ASSSLLVGEQY
TRBJ1-1,TRBV30,AWSVRGLNTEAF
TRBJ1-6,TRBV11-2,ASSRNRGQNSPLH
TRBJ2-3,TRBV28,ATRQGGTDTQY
TRBJ2-3,TRBV5-1,ASSLGPTSTDTQY
TRBJ2-6,TRBV6-5,ASSSGLPSGANVLT
TRBJ2-7,TRBV9,ASSPRPGLADSYEQY
TRBJ2-1,TRBV10-2,ASSESVGTYNEQF
TRBJ2-7,TRBV7-2,ASSLDSATYEQY
TRBJ2-1,TRBV7-7,ASSLDPTEYNEQF
TRBJ2-7,TRBV18,ASSPTLGGSVDEQY
TRBJ1-3,TRBV7-8,ASSSLTGIGNTIY
TRBJ1-1,TRBV19,ASSIGAGVNTEAF
TRBJ1-1,TRBV5-1,ASSTGQPDTEAF
TRBJ1-1,TRBV9,ASTGTGREAF
TRBJ2-1,TRBV6-5,ASSYFGTPWDEQF
TRBJ1-4,TRBV18,ASSPIVPGQGWTNEKLF
TRBJ2-3,TRBV7-2,ASSLTSVLTDTQY
TRBJ2-3,TRBV10-3,AISESPPGLAGGRTDTQY
TRBJ1-2,TRBV19,ASSMGRQSYYGYT
TRBJ2-1,TRBV6-1,ASSPRDTNNEQF
NA,TRBV30,AWSGGVYEQY
TRBJ2-7,TRBV7-9,ASSLDGAAREQY
TRBJ2-2,TRBV5-4,ASSFGQGWDTGELF
TRBJ2-5,TRBV19,ASSTSREETQY
TRBJ2-2,TRBV4-1,ASSYGQGKSGELF
TRBJ2-3,TRBV7-2,ASSLLRVGTDTQY
TRBJ2-1,TRBV7-9,ASSLSGSYNEQF